The entry below describes one T cell receptor (beta chain). Its antigen is currently unknown. This sample is part of a study of spatial heterogeneity in lung cancer. Overall study results and limits: The study found ubiquitous expanded tumor TCRs in blood more at resection than follow-up.

Time point reported: sample taken at primary tumor resection. Whole RNA came from tumor, nontumor lung or frozen PBMC and was sequenced without being sorted. The 70 or so donors had untreated early-stage non-small cell lung cancer. On each TCR cDNA molecule, a unique molecular identifier was present. TCRdb redid the calling of the 5' RACE reads with MiXCR, one entry per CDR3 protein. The data hold about 17,000 distinct CDR3 sequences, with over 20% observed a single time. Germline loops: CDR1 KGHSH, CDR2 LQKENI. With 8 bases clipped from V and 7 bases from J, the junction kept 7 bases outside the gene matches. The length of the CDR3 is 12 residues.

The source material was PBMCs, sampled at surgery. The J gene is TRBJ1-2, the V gene TRBV18, with 7 bases matching TRBD1. The TCR comes from a female donor with early-stage non-small cell lung cancer. In DNA form, the CDR3 reads TGTGCCAGCCAGGGACAGATACTTGGCTACACCTTC. Translated, it gives CASQGQILGYTF.